These T cell receptor beta chains were read from a single sample in a study of T cell responses to AZD1222 COVID-19 vaccine. Clones were read by immunoSEQ multiplex PCR, and TCRdb kept only the in-frame ones, dropping some. The data show approximately 89,000 clones, around 90% seen once. The sample here was peripheral blood, taken on day 0 of MenACWY control vaccination. Every receptor here comes from an adult in good health. The CDR3 runs from the conserved cysteine through the conserved F or W.

J: TRBJ1-6
V: TRBV9
length: 17
CDR3: CASSAAGDRGGNSPLHF

J: TRBJ2-3
V: TRBV29-1
length: 15
CDR3: CSVTGTSGSTDTQYF

J: TRBJ2-7
V: TRBV4-3
length: 11
CDR3: CASSPANEQYF

J: TRBJ1-1
V: TRBV12-5
length: 13
CDR3: CASGFAEGTEAFF

J: TRBJ1-2
V: TRBV19
length: 14
CDR3: CASSIGTGVYGYTF

J: TRBJ2-3
V: TRBV24-1
length: 14
CDR3: CATSTASSTDTQYF

J: TRBJ2-2
V: TRBV11-3
length: 15
CDR3: CASSLTGVGTGELFF

J: TRBJ2-1
V: TRBV10-2
length: 11
CDR3: CASRNYNEQFF

J: TRBJ1-6
V: TRBV19
length: 16
CDR3: CASSTQSRTRNSPLHF

J: TRBJ2-3
V: TRBV7-2
length: 15
CDR3: CASSMREGRSDTQYF

J: TRBJ1-2
V: TRBV30
length: 16
CDR3: CAWSQRRGGPQYGYTF

J: TRBJ2-5
V: TRBV24-1
length: 15
CDR3: CATSERAGAQETQYF

J: TRBJ2-7
V: TRBV12-3/TRBV12-4
length: 13
CDR3: CASSSGPPHEQYF

J: TRBJ1-2
V: TRBV6-5
length: 14
CDR3: CASSYSRSSYGYTF

J: TRBJ2-7
V: TRBV7-6
length: 15
CDR3: CASSLEGGDSYEQYF

J: TRBJ2-1
V: TRBV2
length: 15
CDR3: CASGRGAGRSNEQFF

J: TRBJ2-5
V: TRBV7-2
length: 13
CDR3: CASSLVQGETQYF

J: TRBJ1-1
V: TRBV27
length: 14
CDR3: CASSLLGSDTEAFF

J: TRBJ1-1
V: TRBV5-4
length: 14
CDR3: CASSTGGGRDEAFF

J: TRBJ1-6
V: TRBV7-9
length: 15
CDR3: CASSQTWDTSAPLHF

J: TRBJ1-2
V: TRBV18
length: 15
CDR3: CASSLVDRGNYGYTF

J: TRBJ1-4
V: TRBV29-1
length: 13
CDR3: CSVARLTNEKLFF

J: TRBJ1-1
V: TRBV27
length: 16
CDR3: CASSLSDRQGGTEAFF

J: TRBJ2-7
V: TRBV5-1
length: 14
CDR3: CASSLDRGPGEQYF

J: TRBJ1-5
V: TRBV10-2
length: 16
CDR3: CASSQGGDRGNQPQHF

J: TRBJ2-5
V: TRBV7-2
length: 15
CDR3: CASSFQGQGAETQYF

J: TRBJ2-1
V: TRBV2
length: 13
CDR3: CASSGDNYNEQFF

J: TRBJ2-2
V: TRBV19
length: 15
CDR3: CASSITPGGGGELFF

J: TRBJ2-1
V: TRBV11-2
length: 16
CDR3: CASSRTGQNPYNEQFF

J: TRBJ1-1
V: TRBV4-3
length: 15
CDR3: CASSQVRTGVTEAFF

J: TRBJ2-1
V: TRBV12-3/TRBV12-4
length: 12
CDR3: CASSSAVLEQFF

J: TRBJ1-5
V: TRBV6-5
length: 14
CDR3: CASSYQKQGGPQHF

J: TRBJ2-2
V: TRBV19
length: 14
CDR3: CASSRGTNTGELFF

J: TRBJ1-1
V: TRBV7-9
length: 15
CDR3: CASSLQGAENTEAFF

J: TRBJ2-1
V: TRBV7-2
length: 15
CDR3: CASSLGQDPYNEQFF

J: TRBJ2-3
V: TRBV9
length: 15
CDR3: CASSADRGVADTQYF

J: TRBJ2-1
V: TRBV6-5
length: 15
CDR3: CASRPGTSGRNEQFF

J: TRBJ1-3
V: TRBV15
length: 14
CDR3: CATSAGGSGNTIYF

J: TRBJ1-1
V: TRBV5-1
length: 14
CDR3: CASSQGTGTTEAFF

J: TRBJ2-7
V: TRBV11-1
length: 14
CDR3: CASSSPRGAAEQYF

J: TRBJ2-3
V: TRBV4-3
length: 22
CDR3: CASSGGAAGDLAGARGTDTQYF

J: TRBJ1-1
V: TRBV10-1
length: 13
CDR3: CARTGEGDTEAFF

J: TRBJ1-1
V: TRBV30
length: 11
CDR3: CAWVPGREAFF

J: TRBJ2-1
V: TRBV27
length: 12
CDR3: CASSPLGNEQFF

J: TRBJ2-7
V: TRBV30
length: 12
CDR3: CAWSGPGGQQYF

J: TRBJ1-2
V: TRBV11-2
length: 14
CDR3: CASSLDIGVYGYTF

J: TRBJ2-5
V: TRBV19
length: 14
CDR3: CASSPGTNQETQYF

J: TRBJ1-5
V: TRBV19
length: 13
CDR3: CASTPQQGQPQHF

J: TRBJ2-1
V: TRBV7-2
length: 19
CDR3: CASSLVPLAGGPFKNEQFF

J: TRBJ2-5
V: TRBV7-2
length: 14
CDR3: CASSLRAAQETQYF

J: TRBJ1-5
V: TRBV10-1
length: 14
CDR3: CASSQDRDGQPQHF

J: TRBJ1-3
V: TRBV25-1
length: 14
CDR3: CASSEGGTRHTIYF